One and the same sample provided the 32 T cell receptor beta chains below, sequenced in a study of blood T cells in healthy people across ages. Together with a sample-barcoded 5' primer, a J-beta primer mix was included in a second PCR lasting about 6 to 12 cycles. From the 5' RACE reads, TCRdb called clonotypes with MiXCR, one entry per CDR3 protein. Here the sample spans over 950,000 distinct CDR3 sequences, roughly 47% being singletons. Specimen: blood. The receptors come from a woman aged 60-70 years in good health.

The chain carries TRBV27 and TRBJ2-3; unclear D gene. This CDR3 has 13 amino acids. Trimming took off 7 bases at V and 6 bases at J, with 14 bases between the two ends. Germline assignment: CDR1 MNHEY and CDR2 SMNVEV (reference sequence). CDR3 amino acids: CASKYQAGDTQYF. CDR3 coding DNA: TGTGCCAGCAAGTACCAAGCTGGGGATACGCAGTATTTT.

Concerning this clonotype itself: One end of the junction is discordant with germline, which a read error may explain. The V and J genes are TRBV7-2 and TRBJ2-3; 13 bases align to TRBD2. The germline CDR1 and CDR2 sequences are SGHTA and FQGNSA. CDR3 length: 17 residues. CDR3 coding DNA: TGTGCCAACAGCGGATCAGGACTAGCGGGAGTGAGAGATACGCAGTATTTT. Translating gives CANSGSGLAGVRDTQYF.

This clonotype was observed a single time. The chain employs TRBV20-1 and TRBJ2-3, with D perhaps TRBD2 (5 bases). V was cut by 0 bases and J by 4 bases, with 14 bases left in between. This CDR3 has 15 amino acids. Germline V gene sequence: CDR1 DFQATT, CDR2 SNEGSKA (reference sequence). CDR3 protein: CSARDRQRVADTQYF. The CDR3 DNA sequence: TGCAGTGCTAGAGATAGGCAGAGGGTGGCAGATACGCAGTATTTT.

This clonotype was recorded a few times. CDR3 sequence (DNA): TGCGCCAGCAGCCAGGCTAGCTCAAAAGATACGCAGTATTTT. Protein: CASSQASSKDTQYF. The chain uses TRBV4-3 and TRBJ2-3; D perhaps matches TRBD2 (5 bases). Deletions cut 3 bases from V and 5 bases from J, with 12 bases between. The CDR3 length is 14 residues. Germline V lookup: CDR1 LGHNA, CDR2 YSLEER.

This clonotype appeared many times. The chain is built from TRBV7-2 and TRBJ1-1, with D unresolved. Looked up from germline, CDR1 is SGHTA and CDR2 is FQGNSA. The CDR3 has 14 amino acids. Trimming left V 4 bases short and J 1 base short, with 10 bases between. As DNA, the CDR3 is TGTGCCAGCAGCTGGCAACCCGCGAACACTGAAGCTTTCTTT. Residues: CASSWQPANTEAFF.

Points on this clonotype: Mismatch with germline at one junction end may stem from a read error. This rearrangement joins TRBV6-5 to TRBJ2-6, with TRBD1 identical over 8 bases. CDR3 size: 19 residues. Per germline, CDR1 MNHEY and CDR2 SVGAGI. CDR3 residues: CASSYSTGQETSGANVRTF. The CDR3, as DNA: TGTGCCAGCAGTTACTCGACGGGACAGGAAACCTCTGGGGCCAACGTCCGGACTTTC.

This rearrangement joins TRBV4-1 to TRBJ2-7, with D possibly TRBD2 on 6 matching bases. The V end was cut by 2 bases, the J end by 3 bases, with 14 bases between. The CDR3 totals 15 residues. Germline lookup yields CDR1 MGHRA and CDR2 YSYEKL. CDR3 residues: CASSQPSSENYEQYF. The CDR3 region has the DNA TGCGCCAGCAGCCAACCATCTAGCGAAAACTACGAGCAGTACTTC.

The V gene is TRBV7-8, the J gene TRBJ2-7; D unresolved. V lost 1 base and J 2 bases, leaving 9 bases between the germline ends. Germline assignment: CDR1 SGHVS and CDR2 FQNEAQ. The CDR3 extends over 14 amino acids. Here the CDR3 reads CASSLVAATYEQYF. In nucleotides, the CDR3 is TGTGCCAGCAGCTTAGTGGCTGCCACCTACGAGCAGTACTTC.

This clonotype has just a few counts. The chain carries TRBV7-2 and TRBJ2-3; the match to TRBD1 covers 7 bases. Germline-derived CDR1 and CDR2 are SGHTA and FQGNSA. The CDR3 contains 16 residues. The V segment lost 1 base and the J segment 6 bases; nucleotides outside the gene matches: 10. The CDR3 is CASSLDGRGRADTQYF. The CDR3, as DNA: TGTGCCAGCAGCTTAGACGGTAGGGGGCGGGCGGATACGCAGTATTTT.

The chain recombines TRBV21-1 with TRBJ2-1. TRBV21-1 is deemed a pseudogene. The CDR3 runs to 18 residues. CDR3 DNA sequence: TGTGCCAGCAGCAAAGAGGGTCTAAACGGGGTCCGGCTCAATGAGCAGTTCTTC. This translates into CASSKEGLNGVRLNEQFF.

CDR3 in amino acids: CASKDGSSTDTQYF. Written as DNA, the CDR3 is TGCGCCAGCAAGGACGGTTCTAGCACAGATACGCAGTATTTT. The V and J genes are TRBV5-1 and TRBJ2-3; D ambiguous. Germline assignment: CDR1 SGHRS and CDR2 YFSETQ. CDR3 length equals 14 residues. The germline V and J ends were trimmed by 6 bases and 0 bases, with 11 bases remaining between them.

This clonotype was seen ten or more times. The rearrangement uses TRBV9 and TRBJ2-1; 9 bases map to TRBD1. Trimming took 2 bases from V and 5 from J; bases not matched to a gene: 5. The V gene's germline CDR1 is SGDLS and CDR2 YYNGEE. This CDR3 is built from 15 residues. The CDR3 sequence: CASSVQDRGNNEQFF. In nucleotides, the CDR3 is TGTGCCAGCAGCGTCCAGGACAGGGGTAACAATGAGCAGTTCTTC.

The CDR3 coding sequence is TGTGCCAGCAGTTACTTAGTCAGCGGGGTGGGGTTGAGGAATGAGCAGTACTTC. Protein product: CASSYLVSGVGLRNEQYF. The V gene is TRBV6-5, the J gene TRBJ2-5; 7 bases line up with TRBD2. From germline, CDR1 is MNHEY and CDR2 SVGAGI. With 1 base clipped from V and 11 bases from J, the junction kept 22 bases outside the gene matches. CDR3 length: 18 residues.

The V call is TRBV4-1, the J call TRBJ1-6; D gene unclear. The V end was cut by 1 base, the J end by 6 bases, with 10 bases between. Germline V lookup: CDR1 MGHRA, CDR2 YSYEKL. The CDR3 length is 15 residues. CDR3: CASSQGVNSNSPLHF. The CDR3 DNA reads TGCGCCAGCAGCCAAGGGGTTAACAGTAATTCACCCCTCCACTTT.

The chain joins TRBV7-2 to TRBJ2-3; D might be TRBD2 (6 bases). V shed 3 bases and J shed 2 bases, with 12 bases lying between them. Germline V CDR1 and CDR2: SGHTA, FQGNSA. CDR3 size: 15 residues. This CDR3 is CASSFAGIITDTQYF. The CDR3 nucleotides read TGTGCCAGCAGCTTTGCGGGGATCATCACAGATACGCAGTATTTT.

There are a few counts of this clonotype. The genes are TRBV4-1 and TRBJ2-7; D gene uncertain. CDR1 and CDR2 (germline): MGHRA, YSYEKL. V was pared by 1 base and J by 2 bases, with 9 bases between. The CDR3 loop spans 14 amino acids. For the CDR3, the DNA is TGCGCCAGCAGCCAAGGTGGCAGCACCTACGAGCAGTACTTC. Translated, it gives CASSQGGSTYEQYF.

The chain joins TRBV9 to TRBJ2-7, with TRBD1 matching over 11 bases. The CDR3 has 15 amino acids. The J segment lost 5 bases and the V segment lost 3 bases, leaving 7 bases of the junction unmatched. From germline, CDR1 is SGDLS and CDR2 YYNGEE. CDR3 nucleotide sequence: TGTGCCAGCAGCGCCGGACAGGGGGCTGACGACGAGCAGTACTTC. Encoded protein: CASSAGQGADDEQYF.

This chain joins TRBV3-1 and TRBJ1-2, with TRBD1 matching 9 bases. Germline CDR1 LGHDT, CDR2 YNNKEL (reference sequence). V shed 4 bases, J shed 1 base, and the junction held 10 bases outside the gene matches. The CDR3 has 17 amino acids. CDR3: CASSPLDRGTFNYGYTF. For the CDR3, the DNA is TGTGCCAGCAGCCCGCTCGACAGGGGGACGTTTAACTATGGCTACACCTTC.

The chain employs TRBV2 and TRBJ2-3; D is uncertain. There are 14 residues in the CDR3. Germline values: CDR1 SNHLY, CDR2 FYNNEI. The V gene lost 4 bases and the J gene lost 1 base, with 9 bases spanning the gap. This chain's CDR3 is CASSGQIRTDTQYF. In DNA form, the CDR3 reads TGTGCCAGCAGTGGGCAGATCCGCACAGATACGCAGTATTTT.

The V call is TRBV20-1, the J call TRBJ2-1, with D possibly being TRBD2 (6 bases). Between the trimmed V and J ends, which lost 1 base and 5 bases, there was a span of 18 bases. This CDR3 region has 16 residues. Germline loops: CDR1 DFQATT, CDR2 SNEGSKA (reference sequence). CDR3 residues: CSARVWRSGGDNEQFF. Written as DNA, the CDR3 is TGCAGTGCTAGAGTCTGGCGGTCCGGGGGTGACAATGAGCAGTTCTTC.

In DNA form, the CDR3 reads TGTGCCAGCAGTCCCTTAGGCGGGCCAACCTTAAACACTGAAGCTTTCTTT. Protein product: CASSPLGGPTLNTEAFF. This chain uses TRBV21-1 with TRBJ1-1. TRBV21-1 has pseudogene status. The CDR3 spans 17 residues.

The sample holds one count of this clonotype. This chain joins TRBV3-1 and TRBJ2-1; D tentatively fits TRBD1 or TRBD2 (5 bases each). V gave up 8 bases and J gave up 5 bases, with 19 bases separating them. Germline CDR1 and CDR2: LGHDT and YNNKEL (reference sequence). The CDR3 totals 15 residues. CDR3 bases: TGTGCCAGCGGCCGATCCGGGACCGACAACAATGAGCAGTTCTTC. Its translation is CASGRSGTDNNEQFF.

J is TRBJ2-7 and V is TRBV7-2; no definite D call. Germline loops: CDR1 SGHTA, CDR2 FQGNSA. V lost 3 bases, J lost 3 bases, and 15 bases lay in between. CDR3 length: 15 residues. CDR3: CASSLAEEVSYEQYF. For the CDR3, the DNA is TGTGCCAGCAGCTTGGCGGAAGAAGTGAGCTACGAGCAGTACTTC.

CDR3 coding DNA: TGCAGTGCAACCCCAGGGGGCGTTGGGGAGACCCAGTACTTC. Protein product: CSATPGGVGETQYF. This sequence joins TRBV20-1 and TRBJ2-5; 8 nucleotides align to TRBD1. The CDR3 sequence is 14 residues long. Germline-derived CDR1 and CDR2 are DFQATT and SNEGSKA (reference sequence). Losses at the gene ends were 6 bases for V and 5 bases for J; bases not matched to a gene: 11.

The J gene is TRBJ1-1, the V gene TRBV19; TRBD1 aligns across 7 bases. Germline lookup yields CDR1 LNHDA and CDR2 SQIVND (reference sequence). This CDR3 is built from 16 residues. The trim removed 1 base at V and 0 bases at J, leaving 5 bases unmatched. CDR3 nucleotides: TGTGCCAGTAGTATAGGGACAGGTGATATGAACACTGAAGCTTTCTTT. This codes for CASSIGTGDMNTEAFF.

The V and J genes are TRBV4-1 and TRBJ2-1; 9 positions match TRBD2. The J segment lost 2 bases and the V segment lost 1 base, leaving 9 bases of the junction unmatched. Germline V lookup: CDR1 MGHRA, CDR2 YSYEKL. This CDR3 has 18 amino acids. This CDR3 is CASSQANLGLATYNEQFF. In DNA form, the CDR3 reads TGCGCCAGCAGCCAAGCCAACCTCGGACTAGCGACCTACAATGAGCAGTTCTTC.

The J gene is TRBJ2-1, the V gene TRBV5-1, with D perhaps being TRBD1 or TRBD2 (5 bases each). Looked up from germline, CDR1 is SGHRS and CDR2 is YFSETQ. The CDR3 runs 15 residues. V lost 2 bases and J lost 6, with 15 bases in between. This chain's CDR3 is CASSFSGRVSNEQFF. The CDR3 coding sequence is TGCGCCAGCAGCTTTTCAGGGCGGGTGAGCAATGAGCAGTTCTTC.

The chain combines TRBV28 with TRBJ2-5; D tentatively reads TRBD1 or TRBD2 (5 bases each). Germline CDR1 reads MDHEN; CDR2 reads SYDVKM. The CDR3 covers 17 residues. Trimming pared 6 bases from V and 2 bases from J, leaving 22 bases between. DNA of the CDR3: TGTGCCAGCAGACCCCCGGCAGGGAGATTGGGACAAGAGACCCAGTACTTC. Protein: CASRPPAGRLGQETQYF.

In this sample, this clonotype turned up a few times. The V and J genes are TRBV29-1 and TRBJ2-7; possibly TRBD2 for D (5 bases). Trimming removed 7 bases at V and 2 bases at J, with 18 bases between. The CDR3 runs to 14 residues. Germline V lookup: CDR1 SQVTM, CDR2 ANQGSEA. The CDR3 bases are TGCAGCGGACGGACCGCCGGAGCGGCCTACGAGCAGTACTTC. This encodes CSGRTAGAAYEQYF.

V is TRBV29-1 and J is TRBJ2-1, with D perhaps being TRBD1 or TRBD2 (5 bases each). The CDR3 has 14 residues. Germline values: CDR1 SQVTM, CDR2 ANQGSEA. The V gene lost 8 bases and the J gene lost 0 bases, with 14 bases spanning the gap. The DNA for the CDR3 is TGCAGCTTCGGGACGGCTAGCTCCTACAATGAGCAGTTCTTC. This codes for CSFGTASSYNEQFF.

This clonotype has at least ten counts. The CDR3 coding sequence is TGTGCCAGCAGCCTCCTCCCTGGGGGTACTTACGAGCAGTACTTC. It translates to CASSLLPGGTYEQYF. The chain links TRBV7-3 to TRBJ2-7; D may correspond to TRBD1 or TRBD2 (5 bases each). The CDR3 contains 15 residues. CDR1 is SGHTA, CDR2 FQGTGA, per germline. V was trimmed by 5 bases and J by 4 bases, leaving 18 bases between them.

This clonotype was counted only a few times. The chain joins TRBV6-5 to TRBJ2-7; 8 bases align to TRBD2. CDR1 and CDR2 (germline): MNHEY, SVGAGI. After removal of 2 bases from V and 6 bases from J, the junction contained 3 bases not matched to a gene. The CDR3 is 13 residues long. The CDR3, as DNA: TGTGCCAGCAGTTACCTAGCGGGTAGCGAGCAGTACTTC. It codes for CASSYLAGSEQYF.